This TCR beta chain stems from a study of OX40 agonist ivuxolimab in advanced cancers. Study details: Dose-escalation patients suffered from hepatocellular carcinoma, melanoma, renal cell or head and neck cancer. Anti-PD-1, anti-PD-L1 or anti-CTLA-4 therapy given earlier was allowed, and 40% had some.

Study-wide results and limits: Doses of 0.1 to 3.0 mg/kg were accompanied by clonal expansion of CD4+ and CD8+ blood T cells by week 6. Low normalized T-cell clonal expansion was additionally recorded for some nonresponders.

The CDR3 contains 19 residues. The germline V gene encodes CDR1 LNHDA and CDR2 SQIVND (reference sequence). Trimming cost V 5 bases and J 7 bases, with 30 bases left between them. On this clone itself: What it recognizes is unknown.

Only in-frame clones appear in the TCRdb table, and some are missing; sequencing was by immunoSEQ multiplex PCR. This repertoire shows 45,000 to 60,000 clones, about nine tenths found once; its top ten account for under 10%. The TCR originated in an adult with an advanced solid tumor such as melanoma, head and neck, liver or kidney cancer. Specimen: CD4+ or CD8+ T cells sorted from blood, collected in a trial of the OX40 agonist ivuxolimab. This chain uses TRBV19 with TRBJ2-1; TRBD2 might be the D (8 bases). The CDR3 region has the DNA TGTGCCAGTAGTTTAGGGACAGTTTGGGGGACTAGTCCTCGAAATGAGCAGTTCTTC. Translated: CASSLGTVWGTSPRNEQFF.